The 5 T cell receptor beta chains below come from one sample, sequenced in a study of control samples from healthy donors and cancer patients (dated by TCRdb to about 2020). Library construction relied on the immunoSEQ multiplex PCR assay. Sourced from immuneACCESS, this table was stored by TCRdb with only in-frame sequences that have V and J called. A share of the clones is absent; for the studies checked, an unresolved V gene accounts for under half, and the remainder has no known explanation. This sample comprises roughly 140,000 clones, about 93% of them detected only once. The ten largest account for 2.4% of the sample. The source material was blood. These receptors were taken from a man aged 50-60 years in good health.

The J gene is TRBJ2-7, the V gene TRBV4-1; 13 bases fit TRBD2. V trimming: 1 base; J trimming: 2 bases; junction bases outside the gene matches: 5. The germline CDR1 and CDR2 sequences are MGHRA and YSYEKL. The length of the CDR3 is 17 residues. Here the CDR3 DNA reads TGCGCCAGCAGCCAAGCTCTACTAGCGGGAGGGCCCTACGAGCAGTACTTC. Protein product: CASSQALLAGGPYEQYF.

The table lists this clone with a count of one. The chain couples TRBV3-1 (or the pseudogene TRBV3-2) to TRBJ2-6, with 7 bases aligning to TRBD2. Germline assignment: CDR1 LGHDT and CDR2 YNNKEL (reference sequence). The CDR3 runs 18 residues. Trimming cost V 6 bases and J 0 bases; bases outside gene matches: 11. CDR3 nucleotides: TGTGCCAGCAGAAATGGGGCGGGAGCTGCCTCTGGGGCCAACGTCCTGACTTTC. Its protein product is CASRNGAGAASGANVLTF.

The table lists this clone with a count of one. This sequence joins TRBV14 and TRBJ2-7; D could derive from TRBD1 or TRBD2 (5 bases each). Germline CDR1 reads SGHDN; CDR2 reads FVKESK. Trimming cost V 1 base and J 3 bases, with 13 bases left between them. The CDR3 runs 15 residues. CDR3 amino acids: CASSQGPGTHYEQYF. As DNA, the CDR3 is TGTGCCAGCAGCCAAGGGCCCGGGACCCACTACGAGCAGTACTTC. The variable domain in full, with the rest retrieved from reference TRBV14 and TRBJ2-7, is EAGVTQFPSHSVIEKGQTVTLRCDPISGHDNLYWYRRVMGKEIKFLLHFVKESKQDESGMPNNRFLAERTGGTYSTLKVQPAELEDSGVYFCASSQGPGTHYEQYFGPGTRLTVT.

V and J are TRBV28 and TRBJ2-5, with 12 bases matching TRBD2. The CDR3 is made up of 17 amino acids. Germline CDR1 is MDHEN and CDR2 is SYDVKM. With 7 bases clipped from V and 7 bases from J, the junction kept 16 bases outside the gene matches. CDR3: CASKAGTSGFKRGTQYF. In DNA, the CDR3 is TGTGCCAGCAAAGCCGGGACTAGCGGGTTTAAACGGGGGACCCAGTACTTC.

The genes are TRBV6-1 and TRBJ1-3; TRBD1 might be the D (5 bases). The germline CDR1 and CDR2 sequences are MNHNS and SASEGT. The CDR3 extends over 16 amino acids. V lost 4 bases and J lost 2, with 15 bases in between. Written as DNA, the CDR3 is TGTGCCAGCAGTGGGACAAGGGGTCCCACTGGAAACACCATATATTTT. Translated, it gives CASSGTRGPTGNTIYF.